This T cell receptor beta chain was sequenced for a study of human T cells and chemical hapten exposure. This sample's time point: healthy volunteer bleed at 2 weeks. The study extracted total RNA from unfractionated whole blood. This clonotype was seen repeatedly, ten times or more. Its specificity is not known. Attachment of unique molecular identifiers to individual cDNA molecules was performed in the library. Methods used by the authors: The median was around 100,000 TCRs per sample, ranging about 20,000 to 690,600. TCRdb re-called the RACE reads through MiXCR, storing one row per CDR3 protein. TCRdb, not the original authors, processed these V and J calls. The table lists around 130,000 distinct CDR3 sequences, approximately 9% of them singletons. Study-level findings and limits: TCRs whose frequency exceeded 1 in 1000 remained the same following DPC sensitization.

Germline trimming cut 7 bases from V and 1 base from J; bases unmatched to any gene: 5. Per germline, CDR1 SGHTA and CDR2 FQGNSA. This CDR3 has 14 amino acids. This rearrangement joins TRBV7-2 to TRBJ2-3, with 7 bases fitting TRBD1. The source of this sequence is a male donor in good health. Some clones in this sample may be carry-over from other donors' samples. Sequencing was performed on whole blood. CDR3 region: CASKGGSGTDTQYF. The CDR3 bases are TGTGCCAGCAAAGGGGGCTCTGGCACAGATACGCAGTATTTT.